The subject of this entry is one T cell receptor (beta chain). The antigen remains undetermined. Germline V CDR1 and CDR2: SGHNT, YENEEA. The CDR3 is made up of 16 amino acids. The V end was cut by 5 bases, the J end by 4 bases, with 18 bases between. Sample barcodes and UMIs were carried by the TCR alpha and TCR beta cDNA libraries that 5'RACE generated with constant-segment primers. MiXCR, run by TCRdb on the 5' RACE reads, gives a single entry per CDR3 protein. The table has some 200,000 distinct CDR3 sequences, 20% to 25% seen once. The data were obtained in a study of T-cell memory formation after mild COVID-19. On the study more broadly: In these data, TCR clusters were largely donor specific.

Findings and limits, study-wide: Cross-reactive memory appears to have joined, as suggested by some responding clones showing up in pre-infection memory.

The sequencing input was PBMCs or a T cell subset sorted from them (not recorded which). This clonotype was sampled from an adult woman who had mild COVID-19 (a few samples of this study predate the infection). Cell type and time point are not known. The chain couples TRBV11-3 to TRBJ2-1; D may correspond to TRBD1 or TRBD2 (6 bases each). The CDR3 region has the DNA TGTGCCAGCAGCCTCAGGGGCGGGATGGGTTACAATGAGCAGTTCTTC. It specifies CASSLRGGMGYNEQFF. The whole variable domain, remainder taken from reference TRBV11-3 and TRBJ2-1, is EAGVVQSPRYKIIEKKQPVAFWCNPISGHNTLYWYLQNLGQGPELLIRYENEEAVDDSQLPKDRFSAERLKGVDSTLKIQPAELGDSAVYLCASSLRGGMGYNEQFFGPGTRLTVL.